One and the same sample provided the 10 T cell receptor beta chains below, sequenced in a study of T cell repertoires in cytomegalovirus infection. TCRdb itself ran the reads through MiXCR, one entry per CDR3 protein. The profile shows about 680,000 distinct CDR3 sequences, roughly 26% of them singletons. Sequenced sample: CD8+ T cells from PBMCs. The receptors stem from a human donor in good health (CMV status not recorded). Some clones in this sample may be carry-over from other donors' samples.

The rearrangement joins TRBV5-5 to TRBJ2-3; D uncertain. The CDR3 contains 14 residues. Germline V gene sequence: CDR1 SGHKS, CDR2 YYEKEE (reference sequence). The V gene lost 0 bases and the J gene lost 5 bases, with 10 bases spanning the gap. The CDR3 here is CASSLARTGDTQYF. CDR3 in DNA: TGTGCCAGCAGCTTGGCCAGGACGGGAGATACGCAGTATTTT.

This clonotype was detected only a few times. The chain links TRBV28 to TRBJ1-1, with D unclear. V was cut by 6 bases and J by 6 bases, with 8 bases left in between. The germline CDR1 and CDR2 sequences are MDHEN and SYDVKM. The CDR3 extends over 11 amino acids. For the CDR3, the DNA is TGTGCCAGCAGCGCCGGGGCTGAAGCTTTCTTT. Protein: CASSAGAEAFF.

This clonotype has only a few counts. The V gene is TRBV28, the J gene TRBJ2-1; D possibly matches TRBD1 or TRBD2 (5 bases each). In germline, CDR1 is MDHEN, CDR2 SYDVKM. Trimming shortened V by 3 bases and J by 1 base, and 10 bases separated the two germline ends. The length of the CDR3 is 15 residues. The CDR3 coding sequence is TGTGCCAGCAGTTTTCTGAGGGGATCCTACAATGAGCAGTTCTTC. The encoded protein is CASSFLRGSYNEQFF.

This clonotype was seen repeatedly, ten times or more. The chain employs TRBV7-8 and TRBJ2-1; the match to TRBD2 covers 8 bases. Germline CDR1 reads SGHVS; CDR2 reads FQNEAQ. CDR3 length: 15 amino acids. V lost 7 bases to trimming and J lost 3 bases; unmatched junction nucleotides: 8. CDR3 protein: CASIPGGGRYNEQFF. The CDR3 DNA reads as TGTGCCAGCATCCCCGGGGGGGGCCGCTACAATGAGCAGTTCTTC.

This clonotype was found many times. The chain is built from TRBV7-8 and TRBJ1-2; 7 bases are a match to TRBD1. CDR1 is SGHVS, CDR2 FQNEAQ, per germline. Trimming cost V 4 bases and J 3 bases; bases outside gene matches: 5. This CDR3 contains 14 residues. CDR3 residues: CASSSGTADYGYTF. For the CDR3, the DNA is TGTGCCAGCAGCTCGGGGACAGCCGACTATGGCTACACCTTC.

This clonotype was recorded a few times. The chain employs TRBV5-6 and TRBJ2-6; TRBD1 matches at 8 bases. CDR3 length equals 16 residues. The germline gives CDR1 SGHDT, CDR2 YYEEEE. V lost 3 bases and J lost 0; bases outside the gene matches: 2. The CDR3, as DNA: TGTGCCAGCAGCTACGGGACAGGCTCTGGGGCCAACGTCCTGACTTTC. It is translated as CASSYGTGSGANVLTF. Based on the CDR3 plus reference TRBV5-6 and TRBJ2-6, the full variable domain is DAGVTQSPTHLIKTRGQQVTLRCSPKSGHDTVSWYQQALGQGPQFIFQYYEEEERQRGNFPDRFSGHQFPNYSSELNVNALLLGDSALYLCASSYGTGSGANVLTFGAGSRLTVL.

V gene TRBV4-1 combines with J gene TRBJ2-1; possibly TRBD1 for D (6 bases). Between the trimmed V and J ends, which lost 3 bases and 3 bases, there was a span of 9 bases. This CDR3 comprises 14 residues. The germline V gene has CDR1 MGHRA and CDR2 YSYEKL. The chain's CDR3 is CASSQPTGYNEQFF. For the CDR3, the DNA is TGCGCCAGCAGCCAGCCGACAGGCTACAATGAGCAGTTCTTC.

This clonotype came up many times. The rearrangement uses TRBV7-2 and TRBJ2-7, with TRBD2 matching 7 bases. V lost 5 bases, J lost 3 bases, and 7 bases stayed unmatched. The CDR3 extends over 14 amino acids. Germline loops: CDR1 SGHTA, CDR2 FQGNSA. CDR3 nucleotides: TGTGCCAGCAGCCCCCTATCGGGGGGCTACGAGCAGTACTTC. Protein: CASSPLSGGYEQYF.

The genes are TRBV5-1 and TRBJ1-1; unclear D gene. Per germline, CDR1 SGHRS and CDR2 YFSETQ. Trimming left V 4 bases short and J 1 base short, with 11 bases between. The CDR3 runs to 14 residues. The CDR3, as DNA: TGCGCCAGCAGCAATCGGGAGACGAACACTGAAGCTTTCTTT. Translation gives CASSNRETNTEAFF. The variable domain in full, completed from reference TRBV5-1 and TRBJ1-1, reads KAGVTQTPRYLIKTRGQQVTLSCSPISGHRSVSWYQQTPGQGLQFLFEYFSETQRNKGNFPGRFSGRQFSNSRSEMNVSTLELGDSALYLCASSNRETNTEAFFGQGTRLTVV.

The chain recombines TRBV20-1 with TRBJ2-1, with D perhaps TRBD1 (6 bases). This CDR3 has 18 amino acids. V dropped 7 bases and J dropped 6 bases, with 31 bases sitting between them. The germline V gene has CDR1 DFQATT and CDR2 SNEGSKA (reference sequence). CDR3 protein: CSGVGASGYGDLLNEQFF. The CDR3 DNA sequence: TGCAGTGGCGTGGGGGCGTCAGGTTATGGGGACCTGCTCAATGAGCAGTTCTTC.